The sequence of this T cell receptor beta chain was determined in a study of Ad26.COV2.S vaccination and SARS-CoV-2 variants. Clones were read by immunoSEQ multiplex PCR, and TCRdb kept only the in-frame ones, dropping some. The sample yields around 310,000 clones, under 90% seen once. Between the trimmed V and J ends, which lost 3 bases and 6 bases, there was a span of 21 bases. CDR3 length: 16 amino acids. The treatment was: approximately 18 received Ad26.COV2.S at low or high dose, single or two shots; 5 received placebo; per-sample allocation not given. It was on day 63 after the first vaccine or placebo injection that samples were taken. This adult donor, from Boston, was 18-55 years old. This clone was seen a single time.

Material: peripheral blood, obtained in a trial of Ad26.COV2.S vaccine versus placebo. The source of this sequence is a person aged 18-60 years who received the Ad26.COV2.S COVID-19 vaccine or a placebo. The chain is built from TRBV23-1 and TRBJ2-7; possibly TRBD1 or TRBD2 for D (5 bases each). TRBV23-1 belongs to the ORF category, with a function that is uncertain. The CDR3 DNA sequence: TGCGCCAGCAGTCAGCCTTGGCCGGGACCAAAGCGCGAGCAGTACGTC. This encodes CASSQPWPGPKREQYV.